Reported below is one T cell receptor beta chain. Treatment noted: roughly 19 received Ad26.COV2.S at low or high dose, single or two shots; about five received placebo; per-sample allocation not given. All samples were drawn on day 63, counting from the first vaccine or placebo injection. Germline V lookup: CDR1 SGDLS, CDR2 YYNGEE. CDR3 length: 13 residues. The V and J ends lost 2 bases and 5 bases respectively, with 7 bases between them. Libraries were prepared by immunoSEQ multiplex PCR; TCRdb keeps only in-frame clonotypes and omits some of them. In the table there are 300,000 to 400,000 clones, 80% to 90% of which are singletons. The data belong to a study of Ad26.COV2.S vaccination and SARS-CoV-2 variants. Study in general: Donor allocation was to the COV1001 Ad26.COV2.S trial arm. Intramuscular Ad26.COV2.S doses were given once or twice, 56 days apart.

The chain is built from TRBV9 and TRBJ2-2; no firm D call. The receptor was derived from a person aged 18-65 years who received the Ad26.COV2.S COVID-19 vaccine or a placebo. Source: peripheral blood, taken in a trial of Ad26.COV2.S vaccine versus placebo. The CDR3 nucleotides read TGTGCCAGCAGCGTCACTTCGACCGGGGAGCTGTTTTTT. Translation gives CASSVTSTGELFF.